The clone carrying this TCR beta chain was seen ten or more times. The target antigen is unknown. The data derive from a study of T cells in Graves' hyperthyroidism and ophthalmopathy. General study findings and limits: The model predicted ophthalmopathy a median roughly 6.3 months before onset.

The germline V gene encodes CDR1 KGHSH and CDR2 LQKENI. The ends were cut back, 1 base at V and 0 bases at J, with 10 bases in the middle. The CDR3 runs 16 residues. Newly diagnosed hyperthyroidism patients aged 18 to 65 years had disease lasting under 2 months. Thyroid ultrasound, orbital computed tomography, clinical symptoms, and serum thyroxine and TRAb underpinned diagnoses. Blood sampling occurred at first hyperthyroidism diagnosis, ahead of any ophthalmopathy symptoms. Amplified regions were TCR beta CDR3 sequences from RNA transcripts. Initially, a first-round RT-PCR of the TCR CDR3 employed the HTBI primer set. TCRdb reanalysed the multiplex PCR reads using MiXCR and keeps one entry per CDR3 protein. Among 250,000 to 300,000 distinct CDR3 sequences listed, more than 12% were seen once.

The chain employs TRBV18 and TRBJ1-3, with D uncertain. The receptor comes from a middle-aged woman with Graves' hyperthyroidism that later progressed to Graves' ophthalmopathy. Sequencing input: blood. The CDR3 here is CASSPQEEFSGNTIYF. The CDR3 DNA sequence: TGTGCCAGCTCACCACAGGAAGAGTTCTCTGGAAACACCATATATTTT.